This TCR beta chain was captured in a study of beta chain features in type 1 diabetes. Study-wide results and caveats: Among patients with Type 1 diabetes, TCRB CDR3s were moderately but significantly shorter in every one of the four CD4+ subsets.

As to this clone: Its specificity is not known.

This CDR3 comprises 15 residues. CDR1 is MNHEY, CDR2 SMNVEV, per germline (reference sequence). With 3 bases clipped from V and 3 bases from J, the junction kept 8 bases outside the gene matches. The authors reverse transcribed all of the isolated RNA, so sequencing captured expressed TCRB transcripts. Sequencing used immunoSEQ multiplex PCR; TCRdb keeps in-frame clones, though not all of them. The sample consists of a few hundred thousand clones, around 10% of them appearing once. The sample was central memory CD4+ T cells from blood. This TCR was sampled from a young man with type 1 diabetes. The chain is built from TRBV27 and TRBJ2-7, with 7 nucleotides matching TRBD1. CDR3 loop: CASSFQSGTVYEQYF. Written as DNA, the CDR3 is TGTGCCAGCAGTTTCCAGTCCGGGACAGTCTACGAGCAGTACTTC.